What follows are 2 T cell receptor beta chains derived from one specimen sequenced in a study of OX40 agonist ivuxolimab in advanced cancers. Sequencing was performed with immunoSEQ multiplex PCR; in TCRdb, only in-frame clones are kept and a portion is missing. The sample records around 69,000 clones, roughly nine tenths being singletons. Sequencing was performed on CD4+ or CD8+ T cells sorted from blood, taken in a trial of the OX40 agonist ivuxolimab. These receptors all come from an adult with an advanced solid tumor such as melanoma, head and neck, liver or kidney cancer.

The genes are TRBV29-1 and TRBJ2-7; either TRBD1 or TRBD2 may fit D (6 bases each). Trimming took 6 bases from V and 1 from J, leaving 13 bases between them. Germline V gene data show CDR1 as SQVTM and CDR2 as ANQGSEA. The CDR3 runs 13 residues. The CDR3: CSVNRDSSYEQYF. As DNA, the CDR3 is TGCAGCGTAAACAGGGACTCATCCTACGAGCAGTACTTC.

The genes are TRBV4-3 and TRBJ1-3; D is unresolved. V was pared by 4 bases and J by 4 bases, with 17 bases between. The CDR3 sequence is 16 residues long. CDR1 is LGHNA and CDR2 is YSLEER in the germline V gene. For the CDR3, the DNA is TGCGCCAGCAGCCGAGAAGCGACGGGGAACGGAAACACCATATATTTT. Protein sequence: CASSREATGNGNTIYF.